This TCR beta chain came from a study of shared T cell receptors in the human thymus. CDR1 is SQVTM and CDR2 is ANQGSEA in the germline V gene. Germline trimming cut 7 bases from V and 4 bases from J; bases unmatched to any gene: 9. The CDR3 contains 13 residues. Method: immunoSEQ multiplex PCR; TCRdb's copy keeps in-frame clones and lacks some. The table has some 660,000 clones, around 87% seen once. This sample was shared with a second study, whose subject was human thymus T cells. That source notes: Corrective heart surgery yielded the resections from which the thymus tissue came. It looked as if thymic and blood repertoires used V and J genes in a biased way. Reports from related research described highly overlapping thymic repertoires among unrelated individuals.

The specimen sequenced was thymocytes. This TCR was recovered from a boy under two years old with a congenital heart defect. V and J are TRBV29-1 and TRBJ1-1, with 7 bases fitting TRBD1. In DNA, the CDR3 is TGCAGCGCCGACAGGGTCAAACCCACTGAAGCTTTCTTT. The encoded protein is CSADRVKPTEAFF.